This T cell receptor (beta chain) was captured by sequencing in a study of T-cell reconstitution after alpha-beta-depleted transplantation in children. TCRbeta library preparation incorporated unique molecular identifiers. TCRdb ran MiXCR on the PCR reads and lists one entry per CDR3 protein. The sample lists approximately 510,000 distinct CDR3 sequences, around 20% occurring once. V was clipped by 6 bases and J by 0 bases, with 10 bases between them. The CDR3 sequence is 14 residues long. Germline CDR1 and CDR2: MNHEY and SMNVEV (reference sequence). The sequenced sample was PBMCs from the stem cell graft donor, obtained from the stem cell graft. The chain carries TRBV27 and TRBJ2-3, with a possible D match to TRBD2 (5 bases). The TCR comes from a human donor who donated a stem cell graft to a child with acute lymphoblastic leukemia. CDR3 loop: CASRSGSSTDTQYF. DNA for the CDR3: TGTGCCAGCAGAAGCGGATCTAGCACAGATACGCAGTATTTT.